The rows below give T cell receptor beta chains drawn from one sample of a study of cytomegalovirus exposure and HLA in healthy donors. The method was immunoSEQ multiplex PCR; TCRdb's version includes in-frame clones alone and lacks a portion of them. The sample lists fewer than 200,000 clones, about 85% occurring once. Material: PBMCs. Receptors originate from a man between 18 and 35 years old in good health and CMV-seropositive. Each CDR3 is given with its conserved first and last residue. Fields, in order: clone size, J gene, V gene, D gene, CDR3 length, CDR3 protein, CDR3 DNA. A D gene is named only where the DNA matches it firmly. Expanded clones get a size class; other rows say once, few or many, or leave the size out.

size: once
J: TRBJ2-1
V: TRBV11-3
D: -
length: 16
CDR3: CASSLEGGSGYNEQFF
DNA: TGTGCCAGCAGCTTAGAGGGAGGATCGGGATACAATGAGCAGTTCTTC

size: -
J: TRBJ1-2
V: TRBV5-6
D: -
length: 15
CDR3: CASSSYEEFYYGYTF
DNA: TGTGCCAGCAGCTCCTACGAGGAATTCTACTATGGCTACACCTTC

size: -
J: TRBJ1-6
V: TRBV27
D: -
length: 15
CDR3: CASSLNRVGNSPLHF
DNA: TGTGCCAGCAGTTTAAACAGGGTGGGGAATTCACCCCTCCACTTT

size: -
J: TRBJ1-3
V: TRBV19
D: -
length: 16
CDR3: CASSIDLWTVGNTIYF
DNA: TGTGCCAGTAGTATAGATCTTTGGACAGTCGGAAACACCATATATTTT

size: -
J: TRBJ2-1
V: TRBV18
D: TRBD1
length: 16
CDR3: CASSPPTGGWSNEQFF
DNA: TGTGCCAGCTCACCACCTACAGGGGGATGGTCCAATGAGCAGTTCTTC

size: -
J: TRBJ2-4
V: TRBV28
D: -
length: 11
CDR3: CASSSENIQYF
DNA: TGTGCCAGCAGTTCCGAAAACATTCAGTACTTC

size: -
J: TRBJ1-1
V: TRBV4-2
D: TRBD1
length: 18
CDR3: CASSQDIGTGGAGTEAFF
DNA: TGTGCCAGCAGCCAAGATATAGGGACAGGGGGCGCGGGGACTGAAGCTTTCTTT

size: once
J: TRBJ2-2
V: TRBV11-2
D: TRBD1
length: 17
CDR3: CASSLDLTGVGTGELFF
DNA: TGTGCCAGCAGCTTAGACCTTACAGGGGTTGGCACCGGGGAGCTGTTTTTT

size: -
J: TRBJ2-3
V: TRBV27
D: TRBD2
length: 17
CDR3: CASSSNVAGGYTDTQYF
DNA: TGTGCCAGCAGTTCCAATGTAGCGGGGGGGTACACAGATACGCAGTATTTT

size: -
J: TRBJ2-7
V: TRBV19
D: TRBD1
length: 15
CDR3: CASSLGTEIFYEQYF
DNA: TGTGCCAGTAGCCTCGGGACAGAGATCTTCTACGAGCAGTACTTC